This T cell receptor beta chain was sequenced for a study of siplizumab effects on memory and regulatory T cells (dated by TCRdb to the late 2010s). Study-level background: The study looked at the effect of siplizumab, an anti-CD2 antibody, on alloreactive T-cell subsets in allogeneic mixed lymphocyte reactions made from human PBMCs. On the study overall, not on this receptor specifically: Sequences below about 10^-5 frequency were poorly captured, so only a minor fraction of alloreactive clones could be mapped to unstimulated subsets. For roughly 80-95% of proliferating CD4+ or CD8+ clones, no naive or memory phenotype could be assigned. The cumulative frequency of alloreactive sequences traceable to unstimulated CD4+ memory T cells was significantly reduced by siplizumab. Greater diversity appeared to be present in unstimulated naive T cells than in memory T cells, and a substantial contribution to the alloresponse seemed to be made by naive cells. Among mappable alloreactive CD4+ clones, an average Treg-derived fraction of about 69% was observed with siplizumab, compared with roughly 25% in control reactions. The suppressive function of proliferating Tregs from siplizumab cultures was not functionally confirmed.

The library was produced with the immunoSEQ multiplex PCR assay. Each sample had 90,000 to 100,000 TCR templates assayed by the deep sequencing platform. Genomic DNA extracted from sorted T cells was used for TCRbeta CDR3 sequencing. Processing in the source paper ran as follows. The R programming language was used for clonal analysis of TCRbeta CDR3 data. Alloreactive CD4+ and CD8+ clones were identified by comparing unstimulated samples to CFSE-low samples taken after the reaction. By matching sequences to the repertoires of sorted unstimulated Treg and non-Treg cells, each alloreactive CD4+ clone was assigned a regulatory or non-regulatory origin. The source is immuneACCESS, and TCRdb retained only in-frame sequences with V and J called. Part of the clones is not carried over; for the studies checked, unresolved V genes explain less than half of this, and the remainder is unexplained. V, J and clone size derive from that table, while D and trimming were established from the DNA sequence. This sample comprises some 88,000 clones, just under 90% of them detected only once. The ten largest clones add up to 15% of the sample.

For this clone: This receptor's antigen is unknown. Base quality data are lacking; no much larger clone is found one base away.

The germline V gene yields MDHEN for CDR1 and SYDVKM for CDR2. A distance of 12 bases separates the germline ends of V and J, which lose 6 bases and 7 bases respectively. Taken from cysteine to phenylalanine, the CDR3 has 13 residues. This entry keeps only the CDR3 DNA: 39 bases, framed from base 1. TCRbeta CDR3 sequencing was performed on sorted unstimulated T cells and on proliferating T cells recovered from mixed lymphocyte reactions. Fresh whole blood from about 10 HLA-typed healthy donors served as the source for isolating PBMCs. The chain links TRBV28 with TRBJ1-4; matching of 5 bases hints at TRBD1 as the D gene. The receptor was isolated from a human donor in good health. The sample was CD4+ T cells sorted from blood. The CDR3 region has the sequence CASSGPGGEKLFF. DNA sequence: TGTGCCAGCAGCGGGCCGGGGGGTGAAAAACTGTTTTTT.